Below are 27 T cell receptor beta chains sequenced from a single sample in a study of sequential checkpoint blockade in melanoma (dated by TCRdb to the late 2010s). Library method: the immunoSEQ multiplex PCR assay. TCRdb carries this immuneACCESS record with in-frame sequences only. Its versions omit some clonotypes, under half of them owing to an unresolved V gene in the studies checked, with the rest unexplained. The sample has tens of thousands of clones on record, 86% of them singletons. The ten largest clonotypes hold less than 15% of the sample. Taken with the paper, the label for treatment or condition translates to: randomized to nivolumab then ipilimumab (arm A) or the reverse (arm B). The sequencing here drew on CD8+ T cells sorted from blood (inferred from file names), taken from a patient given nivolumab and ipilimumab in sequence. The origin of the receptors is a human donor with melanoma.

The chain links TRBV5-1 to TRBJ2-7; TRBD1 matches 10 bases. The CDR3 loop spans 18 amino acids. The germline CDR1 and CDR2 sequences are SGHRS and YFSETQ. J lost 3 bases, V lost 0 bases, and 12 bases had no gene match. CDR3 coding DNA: TGCGCCAGCAGCTTGGTCGGTTTGGGGGACAGGGGACACTACGAGCAGTACTTC. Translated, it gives CASSLVGLGDRGHYEQYF. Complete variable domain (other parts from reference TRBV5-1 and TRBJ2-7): KAGVTQTPRYLIKTRGQQVTLSCSPISGHRSVSWYQQTPGQGLQFLFEYFSETQRNKGNFPGRFSGRQFSNSRSEMNVSTLELGDSALYLCASSLVGLGDRGHYEQYFGPGTRLTVT.

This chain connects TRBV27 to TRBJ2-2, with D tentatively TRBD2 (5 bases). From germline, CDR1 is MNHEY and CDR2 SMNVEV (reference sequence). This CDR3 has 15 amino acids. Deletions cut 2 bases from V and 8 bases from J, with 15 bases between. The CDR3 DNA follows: TGTGCCAGCAGTTTAAGCCCCGAAGGGAGTGGGGAGCTGTTTTTT. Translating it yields CASSLSPEGSGELFF.

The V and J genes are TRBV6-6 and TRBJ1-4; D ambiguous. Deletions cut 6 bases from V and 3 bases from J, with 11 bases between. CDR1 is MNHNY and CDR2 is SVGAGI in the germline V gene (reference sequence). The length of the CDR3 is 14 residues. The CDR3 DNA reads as TGTGCCAGCAGCCGACAACCCTCTAATGAAAAACTGTTTTTT. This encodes CASSRQPSNEKLFF.

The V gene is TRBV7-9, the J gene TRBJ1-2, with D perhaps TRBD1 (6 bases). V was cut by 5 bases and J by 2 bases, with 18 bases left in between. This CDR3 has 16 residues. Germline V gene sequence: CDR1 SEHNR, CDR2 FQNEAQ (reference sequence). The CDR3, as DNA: TGTGCCAGCAGCAGCTTGCCCGGGACACTCAACTATGGCTACACCTTC. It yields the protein CASSSLPGTLNYGYTF.

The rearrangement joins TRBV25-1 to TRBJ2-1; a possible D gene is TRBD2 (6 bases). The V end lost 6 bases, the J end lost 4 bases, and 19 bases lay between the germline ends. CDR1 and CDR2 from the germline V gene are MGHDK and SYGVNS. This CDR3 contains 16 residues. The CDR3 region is CASSSSVLADYNEQFF. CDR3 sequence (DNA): TGTGCCAGCAGCTCCTCGGTACTAGCAGATTACAATGAGCAGTTCTTC.

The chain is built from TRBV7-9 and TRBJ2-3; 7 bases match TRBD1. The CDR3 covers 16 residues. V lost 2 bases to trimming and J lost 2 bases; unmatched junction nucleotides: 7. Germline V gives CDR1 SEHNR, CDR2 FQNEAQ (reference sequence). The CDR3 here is CASSLTGQTDTDTQYF. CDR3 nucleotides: TGTGCCAGCAGCTTAACGGGACAGACAGACACAGATACGCAGTATTTT. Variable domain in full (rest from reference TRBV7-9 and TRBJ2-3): DTGVSQNPRHKITKRGQNVTFRCDPISEHNRLYWYRQTLGQGPEFLTYFQNEAQLEKSRLLSDRFSAERPKGSFSTLEIQRTEQGDSAMYLCASSLTGQTDTDTQYFGPGTRLTVL.

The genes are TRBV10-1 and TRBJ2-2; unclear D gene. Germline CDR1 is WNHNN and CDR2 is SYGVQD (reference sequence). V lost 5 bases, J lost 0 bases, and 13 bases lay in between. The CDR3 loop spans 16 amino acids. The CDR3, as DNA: TGCGCCAGCAGTAACAGCCGTAGTGCGAACACCGGGGAGCTGTTTTTT. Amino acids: CASSNSRSANTGELFF.

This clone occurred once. The CDR3 is CASSLHRVDTQYF. CDR3 nucleotide sequence: TGTGCCAGCAGTTTACACAGGGTAGATACGCAGTATTTT. The rearrangement uses TRBV6-5 and TRBJ2-3; the D gene is possibly TRBD1 (6 bases). CDR3 length equals 13 residues. Germline loops: CDR1 MNHEY, CDR2 SVGAGI. V was shortened by 4 bases and J by 5 bases, with 10 bases between the two germline ends.

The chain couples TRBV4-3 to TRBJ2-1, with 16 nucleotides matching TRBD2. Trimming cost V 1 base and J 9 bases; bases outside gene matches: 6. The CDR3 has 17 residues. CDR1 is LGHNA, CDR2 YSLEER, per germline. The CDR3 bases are TGCGCCAGCAGCCAAGGGGAGGGACTAGCGGGAGGGGCTGAGCAGTTCTTC. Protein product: CASSQGEGLAGGAEQFF.

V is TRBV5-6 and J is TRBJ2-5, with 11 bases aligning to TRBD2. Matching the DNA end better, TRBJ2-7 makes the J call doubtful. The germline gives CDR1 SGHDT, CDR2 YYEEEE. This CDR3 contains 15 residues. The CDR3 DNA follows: TGTGCCAGCAGCCTCCCGACTAGCGGGGCCTACGAGCAGTACTTC. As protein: CASSLPTSGAYEQYF.

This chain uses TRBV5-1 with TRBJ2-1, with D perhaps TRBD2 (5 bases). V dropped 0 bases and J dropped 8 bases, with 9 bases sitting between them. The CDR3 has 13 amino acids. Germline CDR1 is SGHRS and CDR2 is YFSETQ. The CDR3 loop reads CASSLEPSYEQFF. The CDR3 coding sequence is TGCGCCAGCAGCTTGGAGCCTAGCTATGAGCAGTTCTTC.

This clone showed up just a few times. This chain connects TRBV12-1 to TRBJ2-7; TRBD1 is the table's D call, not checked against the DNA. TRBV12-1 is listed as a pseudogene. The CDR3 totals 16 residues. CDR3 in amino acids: CASSSPIGTEVDEQYF. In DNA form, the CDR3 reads TGTGCCAGCAGCTCCCCCATAGGGACAGAAGTTGACGAGCAGTACTTC.

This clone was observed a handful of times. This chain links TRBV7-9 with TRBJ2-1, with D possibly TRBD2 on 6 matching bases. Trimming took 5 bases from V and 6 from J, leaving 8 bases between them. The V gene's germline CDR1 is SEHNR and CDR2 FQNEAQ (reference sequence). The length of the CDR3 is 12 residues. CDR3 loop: CASSRGFNEQFF. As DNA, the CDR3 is TGTGCCAGCAGCCGGGGGTTCAATGAGCAGTTCTTC. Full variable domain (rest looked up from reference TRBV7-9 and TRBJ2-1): DTGVSQNPRHKITKRGQNVTFRCDPISEHNRLYWYRQTLGQGPEFLTYFQNEAQLEKSRLLSDRFSAERPKGSFSTLEIQRTEQGDSAMYLCASSRGFNEQFFGPGTRLTVL.

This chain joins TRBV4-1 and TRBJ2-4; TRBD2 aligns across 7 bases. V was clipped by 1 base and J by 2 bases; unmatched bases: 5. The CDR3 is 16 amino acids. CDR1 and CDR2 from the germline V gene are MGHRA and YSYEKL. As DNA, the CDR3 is TGCGCCAGCAGCCAAGGTGCGACTAGCCCCAAAAACATTCAGTACTTC. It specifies CASSQGATSPKNIQYF.

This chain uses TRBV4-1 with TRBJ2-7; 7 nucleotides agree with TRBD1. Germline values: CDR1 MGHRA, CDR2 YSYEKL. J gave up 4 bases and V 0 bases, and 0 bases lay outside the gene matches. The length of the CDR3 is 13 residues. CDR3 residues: CASSQEQGYEQYV. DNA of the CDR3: TGCGCCAGCAGCCAAGAACAGGGGTACGAGCAGTACGTC.

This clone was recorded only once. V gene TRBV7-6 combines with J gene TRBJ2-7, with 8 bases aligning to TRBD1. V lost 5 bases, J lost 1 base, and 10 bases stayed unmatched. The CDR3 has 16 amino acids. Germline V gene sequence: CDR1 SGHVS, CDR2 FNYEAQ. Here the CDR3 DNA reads TGTGCCAGCAGCCCGGGACCAGGGGGCACTTCCTACGAGCAGTACGTC. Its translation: CASSPGPGGTSYEQYV.

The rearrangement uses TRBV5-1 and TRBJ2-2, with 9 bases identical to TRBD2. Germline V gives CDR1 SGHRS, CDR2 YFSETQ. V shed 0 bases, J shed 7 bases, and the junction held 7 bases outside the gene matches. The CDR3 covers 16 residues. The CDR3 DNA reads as TGCGCCAGCAGCTTGGTCTGGCGGGAGGGCCTCGGGGAGCTGTTTTTT. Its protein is CASSLVWREGLGELFF.

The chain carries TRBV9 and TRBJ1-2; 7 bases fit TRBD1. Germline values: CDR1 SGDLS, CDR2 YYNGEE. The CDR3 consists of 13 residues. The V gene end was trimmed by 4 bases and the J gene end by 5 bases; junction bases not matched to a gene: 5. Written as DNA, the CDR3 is TGTGCCAGCAGCCTGGGACAGAATTATGGCTACACCTTC. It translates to CASSLGQNYGYTF.

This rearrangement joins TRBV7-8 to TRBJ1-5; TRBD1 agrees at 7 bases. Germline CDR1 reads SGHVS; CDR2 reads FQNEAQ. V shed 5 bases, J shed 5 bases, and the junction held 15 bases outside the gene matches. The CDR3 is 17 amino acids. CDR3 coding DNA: TGTGCCAGCAGCATACGGATATTAGACAGGGTGGATCAGCCCCAGCATTTT. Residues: CASSIRILDRVDQPQHF.

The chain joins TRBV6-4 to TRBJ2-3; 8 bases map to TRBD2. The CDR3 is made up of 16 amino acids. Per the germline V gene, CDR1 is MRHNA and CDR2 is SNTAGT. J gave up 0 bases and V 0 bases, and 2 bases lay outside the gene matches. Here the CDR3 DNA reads TGTGCCAGCAGTGACTCGGCGGGAGGAAGCACAGATACGCAGTATTTT. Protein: CASSDSAGGSTDTQYF.

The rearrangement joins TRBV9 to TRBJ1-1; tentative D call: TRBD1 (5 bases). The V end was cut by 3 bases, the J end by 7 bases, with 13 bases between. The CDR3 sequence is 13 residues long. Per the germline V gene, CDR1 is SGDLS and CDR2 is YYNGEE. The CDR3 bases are TGTGCCAGCAGCGGGGACTTTGCACGTGAAGCTTTCTTT. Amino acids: CASSGDFAREAFF. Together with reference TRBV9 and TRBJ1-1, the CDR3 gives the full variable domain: DSGVTQTPKHLITATGQRVTLRCSPRSGDLSVYWYQQSLDQGLQFLIQYYNGEERAKGNILERFSAQQFPDLHSELNLSSLELGDSALYFCASSGDFAREAFFGQGTRLTVV.

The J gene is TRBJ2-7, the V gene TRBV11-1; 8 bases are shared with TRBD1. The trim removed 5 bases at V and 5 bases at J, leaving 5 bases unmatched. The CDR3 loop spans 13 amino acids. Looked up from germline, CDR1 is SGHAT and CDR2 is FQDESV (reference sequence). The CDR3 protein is CASSPGTGNEQYV. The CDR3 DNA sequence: TGTGCCAGCAGCCCTGGGACAGGAAACGAGCAGTACGTC.

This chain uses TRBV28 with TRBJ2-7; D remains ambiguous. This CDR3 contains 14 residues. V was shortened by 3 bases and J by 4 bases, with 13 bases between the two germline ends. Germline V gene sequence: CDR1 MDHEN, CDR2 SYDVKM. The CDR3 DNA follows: TGTGCCAGCAGTTTTGGGCAGTCTTTATACGAGCAGTACTTC. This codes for CASSFGQSLYEQYF.

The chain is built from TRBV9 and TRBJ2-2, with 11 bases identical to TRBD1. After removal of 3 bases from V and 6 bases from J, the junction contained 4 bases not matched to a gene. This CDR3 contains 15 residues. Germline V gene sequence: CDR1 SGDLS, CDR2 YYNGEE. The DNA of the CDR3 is TGTGCCAGCAGCGGAGGACAGGGGGCTGCCGGGGAGCTGTTTTTT. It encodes CASSGGQGAAGELFF.

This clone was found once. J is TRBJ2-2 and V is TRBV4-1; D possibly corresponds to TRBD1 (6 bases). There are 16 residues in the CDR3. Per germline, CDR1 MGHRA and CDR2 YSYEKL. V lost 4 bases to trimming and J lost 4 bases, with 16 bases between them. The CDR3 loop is CASSRFETGGTGELFF. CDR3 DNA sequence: TGCGCCAGCAGCCGATTCGAGACAGGAGGCACCGGGGAGCTGTTTTTT.

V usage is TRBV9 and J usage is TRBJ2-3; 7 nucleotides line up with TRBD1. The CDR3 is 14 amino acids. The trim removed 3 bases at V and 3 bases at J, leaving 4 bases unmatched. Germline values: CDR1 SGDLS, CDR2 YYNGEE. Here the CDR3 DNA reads TGTGCCAGCAGCGCTCGGGACAGTACAGATACGCAGTATTTT. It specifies CASSARDSTDTQYF.

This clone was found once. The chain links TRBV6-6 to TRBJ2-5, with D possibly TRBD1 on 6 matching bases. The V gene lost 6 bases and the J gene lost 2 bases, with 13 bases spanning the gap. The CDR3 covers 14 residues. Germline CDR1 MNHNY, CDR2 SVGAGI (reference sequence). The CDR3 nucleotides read TGTGCCAGCAGCCTAGGGGACAAACAAGAGACCCAGTACTTC. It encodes CASSLGDKQETQYF.